This TCR beta chain derives from a study of vaccination effects on CD4 cells after COVID-19. Study outcomes and limitations: Late after vaccination, infection- and vaccine-induced clones showed marked clonal contraction. In convalescent patients, vaccine-induced clones largely differed from infection-induced clones.

The V and J ends lost 0 bases and 3 bases respectively, with 12 bases between them. The germline V gene encodes CDR1 LNHNV and CDR2 YYDKDF (reference sequence). This CDR3 comprises 15 residues. Viral peptide pool expansion of antigen-specific CD4+ T cells preceded sequencing in the ViraFEST assay. When less than 12 days of culture had elapsed, CD4+ T cells were isolated. The person was diagnosed with PCR-confirmed SARS-CoV-2 infection between March and December 2020. Every well got a few million PBMC, which were grown with about 9.6 IU/ml IL-2 and approximately 9.7 ug/ml peptides. Days 3 and 7 were when half the medium was replaced with IL-2 medium. Repertoires were generated with immunoSEQ multiplex PCR, while TCRdb's copy carries only in-frame clones and drops some. The sample yields roughly 45,000 clones, roughly 75% seen once. Of note for this clone: The target antigen is unknown.

This sample comprised CD4+ T cells from PBMCs cultured with a peptide pool, obtained before COVID-19 vaccination. The origin of this receptor is a human donor who had a prior SARS-CoV-2 infection. The rearrangement links TRBV15 to TRBJ2-7; D could derive from TRBD1 or TRBD2 (5 bases each). The CDR3 reads CATSREASRDYEQYF. The CDR3 bases are TGTGCCACCAGCAGAGAGGCTAGCAGGGACTACGAGCAGTACTTC.